The 20 T cell receptor beta chains listed next were all sequenced from one sample in a study of T cells after yellow fever vaccination. MiXCR, run by TCRdb on the 5' RACE reads, gives a single entry per CDR3 protein. The table shows hundreds of thousands of distinct CDR3 sequences, with about 9.9% occurring only once. This specimen consisted of PBMCs, obtained on the day of the first yellow fever vaccination. These receptors originate from a man aged 18 to 29 who received the YFV17D yellow fever vaccine.

The chain combines TRBV20-1 with TRBJ1-5, with no clear D. Germline V gene lookup returns CDR1 DFQATT and CDR2 SNEGSKA (reference sequence). The CDR3 is 13 amino acids. Trimming removed 5 bases from V and 4 bases from J, with 12 bases in between. CDR3 nucleotide sequence: TGCAGTGCTCCAGACAAGACGAATCAGCCCCAGCATTTT. Translation: CSAPDKTNQPQHF.

This clonotype was detected a few times. The chain has TRBV18 and TRBJ1-3; possibly TRBD1 for D (5 bases). Per germline, CDR1 KGHSH and CDR2 LQKENI. Trimming left V 4 bases short and J 6 bases short, with 22 bases between. The CDR3 contains 17 residues. This CDR3 is CASSLSQIPGRLNTIYF. DNA for the CDR3: TGTGCCAGCTCACTATCGCAAATTCCGGGACGGCTAAACACCATATATTTT.

This sequence joins TRBV4-2 and TRBJ1-4; the D gene is possibly TRBD1 (6 bases). The V end was cut by 1 base, the J end by 7 bases, with 16 bases between. The CDR3 extends over 16 amino acids. Germline V gives CDR1 LGHNA, CDR2 YNFKEQ. CDR3 region: CASSQVGHFEREKLFF. DNA for the CDR3: TGTGCCAGCAGCCAAGTGGGACACTTCGAACGTGAAAAACTGTTTTTT.

V is TRBV27 and J is TRBJ2-7; the D gene is possibly TRBD2 (5 bases). Germline lookup yields CDR1 MNHEY and CDR2 SMNVEV (reference sequence). Deletions cut 6 bases from V and 1 base from J, with 19 bases between. This CDR3 contains 16 residues. The chain's CDR3 is CASSKPTSGSSYEQYF. For the CDR3, the DNA is TGTGCCAGCAGCAAACCTACCTCGGGGAGTTCCTACGAGCAGTACTTC.

This clonotype was observed a few times. The rearrangement uses TRBV24-1 and TRBJ1-6, with a possible D match to TRBD1 (5 bases). Germline CDR1 is KGHDR and CDR2 is SFDVKD. Trimming shortened V by 3 bases and J by 13 bases, and 21 bases separated the two germline ends. The CDR3 covers 16 residues. The CDR3 DNA follows: TGTGCCACCAGTGATCGCTACAGGTTTTCATATTTCCCCCTCCACTTT. This encodes CATSDRYRFSYFPLHF.

In its sample, this clonotype was seen many times. The chain combines TRBV20-1 with TRBJ2-7; no reliable D call. The CDR3 is 16 amino acids. Looked up from germline, CDR1 is DFQATT and CDR2 is SNEGSKA (reference sequence). Trimming shortened V by 0 bases and J by 3 bases, and 18 bases separated the two germline ends. The CDR3, as DNA: TGCAGTGCTAGAGATCAGAAGAGGAGACGTTTCTACGAGCAGTACTTC. Its protein is CSARDQKRRRFYEQYF.

V usage is TRBV20-1 and J usage is TRBJ2-1, with 8 nucleotides matching TRBD2. Germline V gene sequence: CDR1 DFQATT, CDR2 SNEGSKA (reference sequence). With 2 bases clipped from V and 2 bases from J, the junction kept 2 bases outside the gene matches. The CDR3 contains 14 residues. CDR3 bases: TGCAGTGCTAGATCGGGGGGGGCCTACAATGAGCAGTTCTTC. This translates into CSARSGGAYNEQFF.

J is TRBJ2-1 and V is TRBV11-2; D might be TRBD1 or TRBD2, each matching 6 bases. Germline V gene lookup returns CDR1 SGHAT and CDR2 FQNNGV. The CDR3 loop spans 16 amino acids. The ends were cut back, 6 bases at V and 0 bases at J, with 15 bases in the middle. The CDR3 bases are TGTGCCAGCAGGCTCCGAGGGGGGAGCTCCTACAATGAGCAGTTCTTC. It codes for CASRLRGGSSYNEQFF.

In regard to this clonotype: Compared with germline, one end of the junction differs, possibly owing to a read error. This sequence joins TRBV2 and TRBJ1-2; 8 bases map to TRBD1. This CDR3 comprises 11 residues. Germline CDR1 reads SNHLY; CDR2 reads FYNNEI. The CDR3 DNA reads as TGTGCCAGCAGTGAAGGGACAGGGAAGATATTC. Amino acid sequence: CASSEGTGKIF. Filled out from reference TRBV2 and TRBJ1-2, the complete variable domain reads EPEVTQTPSHQVTQMGQEVILRCVPISNHLYFYWYRQILGQKVEFLVSFYNNEISEKSEIFDDQFSVERPDGSNFTLKIRSTKLEDSAMYFCASSEGTGKIFGSGTRLTVV.

This clonotype was seen only a few times. The chain uses TRBV3-1 and TRBJ1-1; the D is unclear. Germline V gives CDR1 LGHDT, CDR2 YNNKEL (reference sequence). V was pared by 4 bases and J by 0 bases, with 9 bases between. The CDR3 has 14 amino acids. Here the CDR3 reads CASSRLIMNTEAFF. The DNA for the CDR3 is TGTGCCAGCAGCCGTCTCATTATGAACACTGAAGCTTTCTTT.

The gene calls are TRBV10-3 and TRBJ1-1; D is ambiguous. V lost 7 bases, J lost 1 base, and 13 bases lay in between. This CDR3 spans 14 amino acids. From germline, CDR1 is ENHRY and CDR2 SYGVKD. Here the CDR3 DNA reads TGTGCCATCAAACCCGTAACGGAGAACACTGAAGCTTTCTTT. Protein sequence: CAIKPVTENTEAFF.

Only a few counts were recorded for this clonotype. This chain uses TRBV15 with TRBJ1-1; D is possibly TRBD1 (5 bases). Looked up from germline, CDR1 is LNHNV and CDR2 is YYDKDF (reference sequence). The CDR3 runs to 12 residues. V dropped 5 bases and J dropped 6 bases, with 10 bases sitting between them. CDR3: CATSLDRSEAFF. The CDR3 DNA sequence: TGTGCCACCAGCCTTGACAGATCTGAAGCTTTCTTT.

This CDR3 reads CASSPRGTGGEQYV. CDR3 in DNA: TGTGCCAGCTCACCTCGGGGGACAGGGGGTGAGCAGTACGTC. V usage is TRBV18 and J usage is TRBJ2-7, with 11 positions matching TRBD1. V trimming: 3 bases; J trimming: 7 bases; junction bases outside the gene matches: 5. The CDR3 has 14 residues. Looked up from germline, CDR1 is KGHSH and CDR2 is LQKENI.

This clonotype has just a few counts. Written as DNA, the CDR3 is TGCGCCAGCAGCCAATCAAAACAGGGAAATACGCAGTATTTT. This translates into CASSQSKQGNTQYF. The chain joins TRBV4-1 to TRBJ2-3; D may be TRBD1 (6 bases). Germline loops: CDR1 MGHRA, CDR2 YSYEKL. This CDR3 contains 14 residues. Between the trimmed V and J ends, which lost 2 bases and 7 bases, there was a span of 13 bases.

This clonotype has ten or more counts. The genes are TRBV7-9 and TRBJ1-2; 7 bases align to TRBD1. The length of the CDR3 is 13 residues. Trimming at V came to 1 base and at J to 8 bases, leaving 4 bases not matched to a gene. The germline V gene has CDR1 SEHNR and CDR2 FQNEAQ (reference sequence). CDR3 nucleotide sequence: TGTGCCAGCAGCTTAGAAATAGGGGGCGGCTACACCTTC. Translating it yields CASSLEIGGGYTF.

The chain recombines TRBV6-2 or TRBV6-3 with TRBJ1-2; TRBD1 matches 8 bases. The CDR3 covers 14 residues. The V gene's germline CDR1 is MNHEY and CDR2 SVGEGT. Trimming took 8 bases from V and 8 from J; bases not matched to a gene: 13. Here the CDR3 reads CASSDRGRLRGYTF. Written as DNA, the CDR3 is TGTGCCAGCTCCGACAGGGGCCGTCTTAGAGGCTACACCTTC.

The J gene is TRBJ2-2, the V gene TRBV5-1; TRBD1 matches at 8 bases. This CDR3 contains 16 residues. V lost 2 bases and J lost 3; bases outside the gene matches: 6. The germline gives CDR1 SGHRS, CDR2 YFSETQ. The CDR3 loop is CASSLGYRGDTGELFF. The CDR3 DNA sequence: TGCGCCAGCAGCTTAGGATACAGGGGGGACACCGGGGAGCTGTTTTTT.

This clonotype showed up just a few times. V and J are TRBV5-8 and TRBJ1-3; D unresolved. The V end lost 6 bases, the J end lost 1 base, and 14 bases lay between the germline ends. CDR3 length equals 15 residues. Per the germline V gene, CDR1 is SGHTS and CDR2 is YDEGEE. CDR3 nucleotide sequence: TGTGCCAGCACCCAACGCCAAAGTTCTGGAAACACCATATATTTT. This gives the protein CASTQRQSSGNTIYF.

This chain uses TRBV30 with TRBJ2-2; D may be TRBD1 (5 bases). Germline assignment: CDR1 GTSNPN and CDR2 SVGIG (reference sequence). The length of the CDR3 is 15 residues. Deletions cut 1 base from V and 6 bases from J, with 15 bases between. For the CDR3, the DNA is TGTGCCTGGAGTGCGGGCCAGGGATGGGCCGGGGAGCTGTTTTTT. Encoded protein: CAWSAGQGWAGELFF.

This clonotype was seen a handful of times. The chain links TRBV6-2 or TRBV6-3 to TRBJ2-7; the match to TRBD1 covers 8 bases. The germline V gene has CDR1 MNHEY and CDR2 SVGEGT. This CDR3 region has 16 residues. V lost 5 bases to trimming and J lost 4 bases; unmatched junction nucleotides: 13. The CDR3: CASSPVVPGGPYEQYF. CDR3 bases: TGTGCCAGCAGTCCCGTTGTGCCAGGGGGCCCTTACGAGCAGTACTTC.